This TCR beta chain was sequenced for a study of T cell responses to AZD1222 COVID-19 vaccine. Germline V gene data show CDR1 as SGHNT and CDR2 as YENEEA. V dropped 4 bases and J dropped 5; count of bases not matched to a gene: 6. The CDR3 spans 14 residues. Assay: immunoSEQ multiplex PCR; the TCRdb copy retains only in-frame clones and omits some. The data hold roughly 100,000 clones, with nearly 95% observed a single time. This TCR was sampled from an adult in good health. J is TRBJ2-5 and V is TRBV11-3; 8 bases are shared with TRBD1. The sample consisted of peripheral blood, taken on day 0 of AZD1222 vaccination. The DNA for the CDR3 is TGTGCCAGCAGCTCCAGGGGGCAGGGGGAGACCCAGTACTTC. It translates to CASSSRGQGETQYF.